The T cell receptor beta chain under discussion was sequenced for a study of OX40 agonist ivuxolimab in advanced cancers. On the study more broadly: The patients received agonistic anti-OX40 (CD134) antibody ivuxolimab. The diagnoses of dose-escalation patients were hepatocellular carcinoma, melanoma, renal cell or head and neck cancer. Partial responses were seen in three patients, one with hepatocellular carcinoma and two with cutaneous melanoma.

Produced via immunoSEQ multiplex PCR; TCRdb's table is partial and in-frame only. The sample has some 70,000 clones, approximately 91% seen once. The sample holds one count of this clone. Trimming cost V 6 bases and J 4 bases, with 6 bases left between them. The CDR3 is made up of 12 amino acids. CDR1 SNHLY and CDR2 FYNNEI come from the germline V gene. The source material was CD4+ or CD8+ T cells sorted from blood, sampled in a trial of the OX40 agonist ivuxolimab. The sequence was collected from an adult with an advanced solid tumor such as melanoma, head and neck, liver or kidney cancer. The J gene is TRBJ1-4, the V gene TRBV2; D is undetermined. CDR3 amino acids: CASSTVNEKLFF. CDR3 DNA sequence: TGTGCCAGCAGCACAGTTAATGAAAAACTGTTTTTT.